This T cell receptor beta chain derives from a study of post-analysis software for immune sequencing data. Study context: Relapsing-remitting, secondary progressive and progressive-relapsing forms of multiple sclerosis all featured among disease courses.

This clonotype appeared a few times. Its antigen remains unidentified. Built from TCR beta cDNA, the libraries had unique molecular identifiers in them. The T cell input of roughly 0.9 to 10 million gave about 470,000 cDNA molecules. One entry per CDR3 protein, called by TCRdb with MiXCR from the PCR reads. The sample has about 260,000 distinct CDR3 sequences, 35% to 45% seen once. Study results and caveats: Same-batch preparations were strongly co-clustered by F measure. Roughly 5 TRBV segments were significantly more frequent in patients than in controls. TRBV5-6, TRBV5-1 and TRBV20-1 were among these segments. There was significantly lower normalized Chao1 diversity in multiple sclerosis patients than in controls.

V was clipped by 5 bases and J by 3 bases, with 20 bases between them. The CDR3 totals 17 residues. Germline CDR1 reads SGHVS; CDR2 reads FQNEAQ. The clonotype comes from a girl aged 10-17 years with multiple sclerosis. The chain recombines TRBV7-8 with TRBJ2-1, with D possibly TRBD2 on 7 matching bases. Sequencing was carried out using blood. The DNA of the CDR3 is TGTGCCAGCAGCCCGGGGGGAGTGGGAGGGGGCTACAATGAGCAGTTCTTC. This encodes CASSPGGVGGGYNEQFF.